This passage covers 20 T cell receptor beta chains from one sample sequenced in a study of Ad26.COV2.S vaccination and SARS-CoV-2 variants. Profiling relied on immunoSEQ multiplex PCR, and the TCRdb table lists in-frame clones only, not all of them. The sample lists some 450,000 clones, less than 95% occurring once. Treatment given: roughly 20 received Ad26.COV2.S at low or high dose, single or two shots; roughly 5 received placebo; per-sample allocation not given. Day 63 after the first vaccine or placebo injection was the time point for sampling. Sequencing used peripheral blood, obtained in a trial of Ad26.COV2.S vaccine versus placebo. These receptor sequences come from a person aged 18-65 years who received the Ad26.COV2.S COVID-19 vaccine or a placebo.

The chain joins TRBV14 to TRBJ2-5, with a weak D call TRBD1 (5 bases). Germline V gene lookup returns CDR1 SGHDN and CDR2 FVKESK. The CDR3 consists of 13 residues. With 4 bases removed from V and 5 bases from J, the gap between germline ends came to 11 bases. CDR3 protein: CASSPRGRETQYF. DNA for the CDR3: TGTGCCAGCAGCCCAAGGGGCCGGGAGACCCAGTACTTC.

This rearrangement joins TRBV27 to TRBJ2-3; no firm D call. V lost 5 bases, J lost 6 bases, and 15 bases lay in between. CDR1 and CDR2 (germline): MNHEY, SMNVEV (reference sequence). The CDR3 sequence is 14 residues long. The DNA for the CDR3 is TGTGCCAGCAGTCCCTCGGTGGCCCAGGATACGCAGTATTTT. Protein product: CASSPSVAQDTQYF.

The rearrangement links TRBV7-9 to TRBJ2-6; D is ambiguous. The CDR3 runs 12 residues. Germline assignment: CDR1 SEHNR and CDR2 FQNEAQ (reference sequence). The V and J ends lost 2 bases and 11 bases respectively, with 7 bases between them. CDR3 DNA sequence: TGTGCCAGCAGCTTACGGTTCGACGTCCTGACTTTC. Translating gives CASSLRFDVLTF.

The chain has TRBV5-4 and TRBJ2-7; unclear D gene. V lost 0 bases and J 1 base, leaving 5 bases between the germline ends. The CDR3 consists of 13 residues. Germline CDR1 is SGHNT and CDR2 is YYREEE (reference sequence). In nucleotides, the CDR3 is TGTGCCAGCAGCTTGGACGTGTCCTACGAGCAGTACTTC. Translated: CASSLDVSYEQYF.

The genes are TRBV7-3 and TRBJ1-2; 11 nucleotides line up with TRBD1. V lost 6 bases, J lost 8 bases, and 8 bases stayed unmatched. Germline values: CDR1 SGHTA, CDR2 FQGTGA. CDR3 length equals 14 residues. The CDR3 bases are TGTGCCAGCAGAGACAGGACAGGGGGCCGGGGCTACACCTTC. This codes for CASRDRTGGRGYTF.

About this clone: This sample also contains other DNA sequences that code for the same CDR3. V and J are TRBV7-9 and TRBJ2-5; TRBD2 matches 11 bases. J gave up 3 bases and V 1 base, and 1 base lay outside the gene matches. This CDR3 has 15 amino acids. Germline values: CDR1 SEHNR, CDR2 FQNEAQ (reference sequence). The CDR3 nucleotides read TGTGCCAGCAGCTTAGTACTAGCGGGGGAAGAGACCCAGTACTTC. Translation: CASSLVLAGEETQYF.

Points on this clone: This clone may be a read error of a much larger clone one base away. The sample carries other DNA sequences with the same CDR3. This rearrangement joins TRBV1 to TRBJ1-2. TRBV1 is recorded as a pseudogene. The CDR3 is made up of 15 amino acids. CDR3 sequence reads: CTSSQERDDYYGYTF. CDR3 DNA: TGCACCAGCAGCCAAGAACGGGACGACTACTATGGTTACACCTTC.

The chain links TRBV28 to TRBJ2-7; weak D call: TRBD2 (6 bases). CDR3 size: 15 residues. The germline CDR1 and CDR2 sequences are MDHEN and SYDVKM. V shed 2 bases and J shed 7 bases, with 18 bases lying between them. The DNA of the CDR3 is TGTGCCAGCAGTTTAGATGCCCCGGGGGAGTGGGAGCAGTACTTC. Protein sequence: CASSLDAPGEWEQYF.

CDR3 DNA sequence: TGTGCCAGCTCTCGGACCGGGACAGGGGCTTCTGGGGCCAACGTCCTGACTTTC. It codes for CASSRTGTGASGANVLTF. The chain combines TRBV18 with TRBJ2-6; 10 bases are a match to TRBD1. The CDR3 has 18 amino acids. Germline V gene data show CDR1 as KGHSH and CDR2 as LQKENI. V lost 6 bases, J lost 1 base, and 9 bases stayed unmatched.

The chain recombines TRBV6-6 with TRBJ1-6; weak D call: TRBD1 (6 bases). The germline gives CDR1 MNHNY, CDR2 SVGAGI (reference sequence). CDR3 size: 15 residues. Trimming took off 2 bases at V and 8 bases at J, with 13 bases between the two ends. The CDR3 sequence is CASSYRQGRYSPLHF. As DNA, the CDR3 is TGTGCCAGCAGTTACAGGCAGGGGAGGTATTCACCCCTCCACTTT.

The genes are TRBV7-9 and TRBJ2-1, with 10 bases identical to TRBD2. CDR1 and CDR2 (germline): SEHNR, FQNEAQ (reference sequence). This CDR3 has 17 amino acids. Trimming at V came to 4 bases and at J to 6 bases, leaving 12 bases not matched to a gene. CDR3 in amino acids: CASSSRGSGRFGNEQFF. In DNA, the CDR3 is TGTGCCAGCAGCTCCCGGGGTAGCGGGAGGTTCGGCAATGAGCAGTTCTTC.

The gene calls are TRBV5-8 and TRBJ2-3; D perhaps matches TRBD2 (6 bases). Germline values: CDR1 SGHTS, CDR2 YDEGEE. The CDR3 covers 14 residues. The V end was cut by 4 bases, the J end by 4 bases, with 13 bases between. The CDR3 region is CASSRRLDPDTQYF. CDR3 nucleotide sequence: TGTGCCAGCAGCCGTCGACTAGATCCAGATACGCAGTATTTT.

This chain joins TRBV24-1 and TRBJ1-5; 7 bases line up with TRBD1. CDR1 is KGHDR, CDR2 SFDVKD, per germline. V lost 1 base and J lost 0; bases outside the gene matches: 5. The CDR3 loop spans 17 amino acids. CDR3 protein: CATSDLGQADSNQPQHF. CDR3 DNA sequence: TGTGCCACCAGTGATTTAGGACAGGCCGATAGCAATCAGCCCCAGCATTTT.

The chain joins TRBV29-1 to TRBJ2-3; D may be TRBD2 (7 bases). Trimming shortened V by 3 bases and J by 3 bases, and 10 bases separated the two germline ends. Germline V gene data show CDR1 as SQVTM and CDR2 as ANQGSEA. The CDR3 sequence is 13 residues long. This CDR3 reads CSVERGGTDTQYF. The DNA for the CDR3 is TGCAGCGTTGAGAGGGGGGGGACAGATACGCAGTATTTT.

The CDR3 reads CASSPLGAGVSDTQYF. The CDR3 nucleotides are TGTGCCAGCAGTCCCCTGGGGGCGGGAGTTTCAGATACGCAGTATTTT. The gene calls are TRBV28 and TRBJ2-3, with D perhaps TRBD2 (7 bases). This CDR3 region has 16 residues. The germline V gene has CDR1 MDHEN and CDR2 SYDVKM. V lost 5 bases to trimming and J lost 4 bases, with 19 bases between them. Full variable domain (missing parts from reference TRBV28 and TRBJ2-3): DVKVTQSSRYLVKRTGEKVFLECVQDMDHENMFWYRQDPGLGLRLIYFSYDVKMKEKGDIPEGYSVSREKKERFSLILESASTNQTSMYLCASSPLGAGVSDTQYFGPGTRLTVL.

This clone was counted only a few times. The chain has TRBV15 and TRBJ2-5, with D unclear. Germline V gene sequence: CDR1 LNHNV, CDR2 YYDKDF (reference sequence). The CDR3 is made up of 15 amino acids. The ends were cut back, 1 base at V and 1 base at J, with 10 bases in the middle. CDR3 in DNA: TGTGCCACCAGCAGAGGACTGGAATCCCAAGAGACCCAGTACTTC. It specifies CATSRGLESQETQYF.

The genes are TRBV5-5 and TRBJ1-5; 9 bases agree with TRBD1. Per germline, CDR1 SGHKS and CDR2 YYEKEE (reference sequence). The CDR3 length is 15 residues. The V segment lost 5 bases and the J segment 6 bases; nucleotides outside the gene matches: 9. As DNA, the CDR3 is TGTGCCAGCAGTCCCGGGACAGGGCTTGGTCAGCCCCAGCATTTT. Its translation: CASSPGTGLGQPQHF.

The gene calls are TRBV6-5 and TRBJ2-3; D uncertain. The V end lost 4 bases, the J end lost 8 bases, and 7 bases lay between the germline ends. Germline CDR1 MNHEY, CDR2 SVGAGI. The CDR3 sequence is 11 residues long. The CDR3 sequence is CASSSPGTQYF. CDR3 DNA sequence: TGTGCCAGCAGTTCCCCTGGTACGCAGTATTTT.

The genes are TRBV10-3 and TRBJ2-2; no clear D. CDR1 is ENHRY, CDR2 SYGVKD, per germline. Trimming pared 6 bases from V and 3 bases from J, leaving 5 bases between. The CDR3 spans 12 residues. CDR3 amino acids: CAIRTYTGELFF. CDR3 nucleotide sequence: TGTGCCATCAGGACGTACACCGGGGAGCTGTTTTTT.

J is TRBJ2-2 and V is TRBV10-3; TRBD1 aligns across 11 bases. This CDR3 is 16 amino acids long. The germline V gene has CDR1 ENHRY and CDR2 SYGVKD. V lost 2 bases, J lost 5 bases, and 4 bases stayed unmatched. In DNA form, the CDR3 reads TGTGCCATCAGTGAGCAAGGGACAGGGGGGACCGGGGAGCTGTTTTTT. The encoded protein is CAISEQGTGGTGELFF.